Listed below are T cell receptor beta chains from one sample, sequenced in a study of cytomegalovirus exposure and HLA in healthy donors. Sequencing was performed with immunoSEQ multiplex PCR; in TCRdb, only in-frame clones are kept and a portion is missing. The table has approximately 180,000 clones, roughly three quarters seen once; the top ten hold roughly 1.4%. The source material was PBMCs. All receptors derive from a woman in her 50s in good health and CMV-seronegative. Each CDR3 is given with its conserved first and last residue. The D gene is left open where the match is weak. Part of the rows lack a size; the others show once, few, many or a class for expanded clones.

TRBV9	TRBJ1-5	NA	NA	TGTGCCAGCAGCGTTGTCGGGGATAGCAATCAGCCCCAGCATTTT	CASSVVGDSNQPQHF
TRBV6-1	TRBJ2-3	TRBD2	NA	TGTGCCAGCAGTGCGACTAGCGGGGGGGCAGCAGATACGCAGTATTTT	CASSATSGGAADTQYF
TRBV13	TRBJ1-1	NA	NA	TGTGCCAGCAGCTTAGCCCCCGGCGGCCGGGTGAACACTGAAGCTTTCTTT	CASSLAPGGRVNTEAFF
TRBV9	TRBJ1-3	NA	NA	TGTGCCAGCAGCGTAGTACCAAATGGGGAGGGACGCTCTGGAAACACCATATATTTT	CASSVVPNGEGRSGNTIYF
TRBV10-2	TRBJ1-4	TRBD1	few	TGCGCCAGCGGGGACAGGGCTGAAAAACTGTTTTTT	CASGDRAEKLFF
TRBV9	TRBJ2-1	NA	NA	TGTGCCAGCAGGGCAGGGTCCACCTACAATGAGCAGTTCTTC	CASRAGSTYNEQFF
TRBV5-1	TRBJ1-2	TRBD1	NA	TGCGCCAGCAGCTTAAGGACAGGGGGATCCTGTGGCTACACCTTC	CASSLRTGGSCGYTF
TRBV7-9	TRBJ2-1	TRBD2	NA	TGTGCCAGCAGCTTAGGTGAAGGGAGGGGAGGAAATGAGCAGTTCTTC	CASSLGEGRGGNEQFF
TRBV5-4	TRBJ2-1	TRBD1	NA	TGTGCCAGCAGCTCCCGGGACAGGGTCTACAATGAGCAGTTCTTC	CASSSRDRVYNEQFF
TRBV19	TRBJ1-2	NA	NA	TGTGCCAGTAGTATATCCAGCGCCGCTAACTATGGCTACACCTTC	CASSISSAANYGYTF
TRBV12-5	TRBJ1-2	TRBD1	NA	TGTGCTAGTGGTCCCGGGACAGGGAGTAACTATGGCTACACCTTC	CASGPGTGSNYGYTF
TRBV7-9	TRBJ2-7	NA	NA	TGTGCCAGCAGCTTAAGACAGTTCTACGAGCAGTACTTC	CASSLRQFYEQYF
TRBV9	TRBJ1-3	TRBD1	NA	TGTGCCAGCAGCACACAGGACAGGGGGTTTGGAAACACCATATATTTT	CASSTQDRGFGNTIYF
TRBV9	TRBJ2-2	TRBD2	NA	TGTGCCAGCAGCGTAGCTAGCGGGGCTCCCGGGGAGCTGTTTTTT	CASSVASGAPGELFF
TRBV7-9	TRBJ1-1	NA	NA	TGTGCCAGCAGCTTAAGGGGAGGTGAGAACACTGAAGCTTTCTTT	CASSLRGGENTEAFF
TRBV29-1	TRBJ2-1	TRBD2	NA	TGCAGCGTTGAACGCGGACTAGCGGGGGGCCTTTATGCCTACAATGAGCAGTTCTTC	CSVERGLAGGLYAYNEQFF
TRBV6-5	TRBJ2-7	NA	NA	TGTGCCAGCAGCCGACTGGGGGGCGAGCAGTACTTC	CASSRLGGEQYF
TRBV11-2	TRBJ2-6	TRBD2	NA	TGTGCCAGCAGCCCCTGGACTAGCGGGGCTGGGGCCAACGTCCTGACTTTC	CASSPWTSGAGANVLTF
TRBV28	TRBJ1-2	NA	NA	TGTGCCAGCAGTTTTGTGACAGGTTATGGCTACACCTTC	CASSFVTGYGYTF
TRBV4-1	TRBJ2-5	TRBD1	once	TGCGCCAGCAGCCAAAGACAGGGGGGAGAGACTCAGTACTTC	CASSQRQGGETQYF
TRBV18	TRBJ1-2	NA	NA	TGTGCCAGCTCAGAAACCGAGAGCTATGGCTACACCTTC	CASSETESYGYTF
TRBV4-1	TRBJ1-4	NA	NA	TGCGCCAGCAGCCCCAGCGGGAGGGCTGGGATTGGACGGTTAGAAAAACTGTTTTTT	CASSPSGRAGIGRLEKLFF
TRBV28	TRBJ1-2	NA	NA	TGTGCCAGCAGTTCGGGTAGGGGAAACTATGGCTACACCTTC	CASSSGRGNYGYTF
TRBV21-1	TRBJ1-2	NA	NA	TGTGCCAGGGTGGGGGCCGTGGACTATGGCTACACCTTC	CARVGAVDYGYTF
TRBV27	TRBJ1-5	TRBD1	NA	TGTGCCAGCAGCTTCACAGGGGAAAATCAGCCCCAGCATTTT	CASSFTGENQPQHF
TRBV5-1	TRBJ2-1	TRBD2	NA	TGCGCCAGCAGCTGGGGACTAGCGGCCTCCTTCGCCGTCTCCTACAATGAGCAGTTCTTC	CASSWGLAASFAVSYNEQFF
TRBV28	TRBJ1-1	NA	NA	TGTGCCAGCAGGTCTCTACAGGGAAATGTGAACACTGAAGCTTTCTTT	CASRSLQGNVNTEAFF
TRBV9	TRBJ2-1	NA	NA	TGTGCCAGCAGCGTATCAGGGACTTCCTACAATGAGCAGTTCTTC	CASSVSGTSYNEQFF
TRBV10-3	TRBJ2-7	TRBD1	NA	TGTGCCACCTCCGGGACAGGGTCGTTCGACGAGCAGTACTTC	CATSGTGSFDEQYF
TRBV19	TRBJ1-1	TRBD1	few	TGTGCCAGTAGTATAGTTGCAGGGGGCCGGGACGCTGAAGCTTTCTTT	CASSIVAGGRDAEAFF
TRBV2	TRBJ1-2	NA	NA	TGTGCCAGCAGCTCCACTTCGAGGGATGGCTACACCTTC	CASSSTSRDGYTF
TRBV2	TRBJ2-7	NA	NA	TGTGCCAGCAGCGACGGACAGCCCCCCTACGAGCAGTACTTC	CASSDGQPPYEQYF
TRBV27	TRBJ2-2	TRBD1	NA	TGTGCCAGCAGTTCGGGACAGCTGAACACCGGGGAGCTGTTTTTT	CASSSGQLNTGELFF
TRBV2	TRBJ1-3	TRBD1	NA	TGTGCCAGCAGTTACAGGGGTCTAAACACCATATATTTT	CASSYRGLNTIYF
TRBV27	TRBJ2-2	TRBD1	once	TGTGCCAGCAACACTAGACAGGGTGGGGGAACCGGGGAGCTGTTTTTT	CASNTRQGGGTGELFF
TRBV23-1	TRBJ2-7	NA	NA	TGCGCCAGCAGTCAAATACAAGGGTCGGGGGACGAGCAGTACTTC	CASSQIQGSGDEQYF